The sequence of this T cell receptor beta chain was determined in a study of blood T cell repertoires in COVID-19. This CDR3 is built from 16 residues. The germline V gene has CDR1 SGHVS and CDR2 FQNEAQ. Trimming pared 2 bases from V and 1 base from J, leaving 11 bases between. The assay was immunoSEQ multiplex PCR, and TCRdb's table has in-frame clones only and misses some. Of hundreds of thousands of clones in the sample, roughly 80% were seen once. Sequenced: PBMCs or T cells enriched from blood (not recorded which). This clonotype was obtained from a woman in her forties or fifties who had been exposed to COVID-19. V gene TRBV7-8 combines with J gene TRBJ2-2; perhaps TRBD2 as D (7 bases). The CDR3 DNA sequence: TGTGCCAGCAGCTTAAGGGGGGGCTTGAACACCGGGGAGCTGTTTTTT. Protein sequence: CASSLRGGLNTGELFF.